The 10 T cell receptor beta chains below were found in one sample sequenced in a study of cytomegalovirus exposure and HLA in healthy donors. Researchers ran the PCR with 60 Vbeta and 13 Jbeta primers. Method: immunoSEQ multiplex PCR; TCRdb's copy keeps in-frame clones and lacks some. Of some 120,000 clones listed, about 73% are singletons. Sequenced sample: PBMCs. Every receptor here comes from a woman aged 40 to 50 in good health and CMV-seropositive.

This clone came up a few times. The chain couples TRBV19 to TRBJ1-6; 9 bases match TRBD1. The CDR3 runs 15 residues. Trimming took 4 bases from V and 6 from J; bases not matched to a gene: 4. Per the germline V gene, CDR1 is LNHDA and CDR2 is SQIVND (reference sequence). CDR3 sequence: CASSTGTGINSPLHF. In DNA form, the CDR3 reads TGTGCCAGTAGTACCGGGACAGGGATTAATTCACCCCTCCACTTT. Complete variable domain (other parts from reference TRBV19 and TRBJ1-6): DGGITQSPKYLFRKEGQNVTLSCEQNLNHDAMYWYRQDPGQGLRLIYYSQIVNDFQKGDIAEGYSVSREKKESFPLTVTSAQKNPTAFYLCASSTGTGINSPLHFGNGTRLTVT.

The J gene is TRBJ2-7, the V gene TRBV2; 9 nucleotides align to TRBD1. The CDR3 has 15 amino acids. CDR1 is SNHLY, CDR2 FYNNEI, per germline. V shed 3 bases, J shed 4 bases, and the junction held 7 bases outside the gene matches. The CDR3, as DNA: TGTGCCAGCAGTGAGCCGACGGACAGGGGTTACGAGCAGTACTTC. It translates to CASSEPTDRGYEQYF.

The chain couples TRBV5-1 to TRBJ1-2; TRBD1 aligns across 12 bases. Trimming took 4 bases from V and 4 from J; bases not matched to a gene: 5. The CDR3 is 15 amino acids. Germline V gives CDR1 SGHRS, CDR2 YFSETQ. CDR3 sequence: CASSRGGQGAYGYTF. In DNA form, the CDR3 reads TGCGCCAGCAGCAGGGGGGGACAGGGGGCCTATGGCTACACCTTC.

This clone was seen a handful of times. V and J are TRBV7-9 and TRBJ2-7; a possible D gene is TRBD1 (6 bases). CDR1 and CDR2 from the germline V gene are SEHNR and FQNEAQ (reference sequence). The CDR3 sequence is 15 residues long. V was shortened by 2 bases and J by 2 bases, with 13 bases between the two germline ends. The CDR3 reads CASSLIVQGTYEQYF. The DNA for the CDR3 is TGTGCCAGCAGCTTAATAGTACAGGGAACCTACGAGCAGTACTTC.

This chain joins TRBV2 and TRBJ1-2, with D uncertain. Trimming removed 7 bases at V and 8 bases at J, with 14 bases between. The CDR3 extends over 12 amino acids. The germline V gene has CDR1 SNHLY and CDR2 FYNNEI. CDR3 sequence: CASIQTEKGYTF. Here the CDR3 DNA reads TGTGCCAGCATACAGACGGAAAAGGGCTACACCTTC.

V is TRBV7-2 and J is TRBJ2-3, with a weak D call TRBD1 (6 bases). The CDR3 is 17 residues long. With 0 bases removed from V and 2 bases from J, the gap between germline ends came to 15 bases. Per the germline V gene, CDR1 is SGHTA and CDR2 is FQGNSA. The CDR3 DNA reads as TGTGCCAGCAGCTTAGCGGTGGGGGCGCGTATCACAGATACGCAGTATTTT. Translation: CASSLAVGARITDTQYF.

In nucleotides, the CDR3 is TGTGCCAGCAGCGTAGGGTCAGGGGATTTAGCTTTCTTT. It translates to CASSVGSGDLAFF. This rearrangement joins TRBV9 to TRBJ1-1, with D possibly matching TRBD1 (6 bases). The CDR3 is 13 residues long. The germline V gene has CDR1 SGDLS and CDR2 YYNGEE. V was shortened by 0 bases and J by 10 bases, with 13 bases between the two germline ends.

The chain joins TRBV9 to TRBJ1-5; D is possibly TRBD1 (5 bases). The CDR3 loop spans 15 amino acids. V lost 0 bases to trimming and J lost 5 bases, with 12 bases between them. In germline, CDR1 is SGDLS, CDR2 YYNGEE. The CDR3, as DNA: TGTGCCAGCAGCGTAGGTGGGGGGGTTGATCAGCCCCAGCATTTT. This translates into CASSVGGGVDQPQHF.

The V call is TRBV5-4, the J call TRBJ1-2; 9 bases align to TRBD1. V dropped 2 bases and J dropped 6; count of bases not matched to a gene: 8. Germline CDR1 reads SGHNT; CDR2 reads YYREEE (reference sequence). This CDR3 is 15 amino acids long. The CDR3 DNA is TGTGCCAGCAGCTTTATGGGACAGGGTTCGGATGGCTACACCTTC. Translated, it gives CASSFMGQGSDGYTF.

The CDR3, as DNA: TGTGCCAGCAGCGTCTCCGGGACAGGGAACAACGAGCAGTACTTC. Amino acids: CASSVSGTGNNEQYF. The chain joins TRBV9 to TRBJ2-7, with 9 bases identical to TRBD1. The germline V gene has CDR1 SGDLS and CDR2 YYNGEE. CDR3 length: 15 amino acids. The J segment lost 5 bases and the V segment lost 2 bases, leaving 8 bases of the junction unmatched. The entire variable domain, with the rest obtained from reference TRBV9 and TRBJ2-7, is as follows: DSGVTQTPKHLITATGQRVTLRCSPRSGDLSVYWYQQSLDQGLQFLIQYYNGEERAKGNILERFSAQQFPDLHSELNLSSLELGDSALYFCASSVSGTGNNEQYFGPGTRLTVT.